A selection of T cell receptor beta chains follows, all from one sample in a study of cytomegalovirus exposure and HLA in healthy donors. Libraries were prepared by immunoSEQ multiplex PCR; TCRdb keeps only in-frame clonotypes and omits some of them. The sample has under 200,000 clones, about 71% seen once. The sequenced sample consisted of PBMCs. Every receptor here comes from a woman in her thirties or forties in good health and CMV-seropositive. CDR3s leave out the opening cysteine and the closing phenylalanine or tryptophan.

V gene	J gene	CDR3 protein
TRBV15	TRBJ2-3	ATSRDPPASGGTDTQY
TRBV11-2	TRBJ1-4	ASSLGQVVQKLF
TRBV5-6	TRBJ2-4	ASSISGENIQY
TRBV7-9	TRBJ2-2	ASSPLGANTGELF
TRBV4-1	TRBJ1-1	ASSQEGGPGLFF
TRBV19	TRBJ2-1	ASSRGQGYNEQF
TRBV11-2	TRBJ2-7	ASSRDSPHEQY
TRBV9	TRBJ2-2	ASSVGRAVTGELF
TRBV27	TRBJ2-7	ASSQPGLAVHEQY
TRBV7-9	TRBJ1-1	ASSWSTEAF
TRBV7-2	TRBJ2-7	ASSLAGAGYEQY
TRBV5-1	TRBJ1-1	ASSLDRGNTEAF
TRBV4-3	-	ASSLGLAGGYEQY
TRBV4-3	TRBJ2-1	ASSQVRSGRAAHNEQF
TRBV9	TRBJ2-7	ASSLEGSYEQY
TRBV27	TRBJ1-1	ASSLSRKMPEAF
TRBV5-4	TRBJ2-7	ARREGTDEQY
TRBV19	TRBJ2-1	ASSIEAGYPYNEQF
TRBV7-8	TRBJ2-5	ASSLGQQETQY
TRBV6-1	TRBJ1-1	ASSGQGATEAF
TRBV6-8	TRBJ1-4	ASSYREATNEKLF
TRBV9	TRBJ2-5	ASSGRSETQY
TRBV5-4	TRBJ1-2	ASSPPRQGDYGYT
TRBV7-9	TRBJ1-1	ASSLGLDMNTEAF
TRBV6-5	TRBJ1-6	ASSSGTNYNSPLH
TRBV19	TRBJ2-7	ASSRPGQGTWEQY
TRBV6-5	TRBJ2-1	ASSRQWDEQF
TRBV4-1	TRBJ2-1	ASSQGDRADVEQF
TRBV13	TRBJ2-5	ASSDRDSQETQY
TRBV12-5	TRBJ2-1	ASGPQTQSSYNEQF
TRBV6-1	TRBJ2-7	ASSETARWEQY
TRBV28	TRBJ2-7	ASLTGGAAEQY
TRBV29-1	TRBJ1-1	SVETSGGTEAF
TRBV23-1	TRBJ2-7	ASTGGDSGTGASTEQY
TRBV5-1	TRBJ1-1	ASSLQGGTEAF
TRBV6-6	-	ASRETGTGYEQY
TRBV6-1	TRBJ1-5	ASSAVPNNQPQH
TRBV19	TRBJ2-3	ASSMGQSQY
TRBV6-5	TRBJ2-7	ASSYSYAGPTYEQY
TRBV2	TRBJ1-3	ASSESRQGAGNTIY
TRBV11-3	TRBJ2-1	ASSLGGTAGEQF
TRBV4-1	TRBJ1-3	ASSQSPGTGNTIY
TRBV19	TRBJ1-1	ASSPGQGALNTEAF
TRBV5-1	TRBJ2-7	ASSAQTSGSYEQY
TRBV7-3	TRBJ2-1	ASSLSGAAGGPYNEQF
TRBV27	TRBJ2-7	ASSLMGFSLDTYEQY
TRBV9	TRBJ2-1	ASSTKDSYNEQF
TRBV28	TRBJ2-1	ASSPGHNNEQF
TRBV6-1	TRBJ1-1	ASSEYAGIMNTEAF
TRBV14	TRBJ1-1	ASSQGGTEAF
TRBV7-9	TRBJ2-7	ASSRDSPYEQY